A selection of T cell receptor beta chains follows, all from one sample in a study of shared clonotypes between healthy human individuals. TCRdb's table, derived via immunoSEQ multiplex PCR, lists solely in-frame clones and lacks some. The data hold around 1.6 million clones, with about 98% observed a single time. Sequencing was carried out using naive CD4+ T cells sorted from blood. These receptors were obtained from a man aged 30 to 45 in good health. Each CDR3 is given with its conserved first and last residue. Each record gives: J gene, D gene, V gene, CDR3 DNA, CDR3 protein. A D gene is named only where the DNA matches it firmly.

j_call: TRBJ2-3
d_call: TRBD2
v_call: TRBV2
cdr3_nt: TGTGCCAGCAGGGAAATACTAGCGCGGGTGCCAGATACGCAGTATTTT
cdr3_aa: CASREILARVPDTQYF

j_call: TRBJ2-7
d_call: TRBD2
v_call: TRBV9
cdr3_nt: TGTGCCAGCAGCACCCGAGGGACTAGCGGAGCAGACGAGCAGTACTTC
cdr3_aa: CASSTRGTSGADEQYF

j_call: TRBJ2-3
d_call: TRBD2
v_call: TRBV6-5
cdr3_nt: TGTGCCAGCACCAACCCTAGCGGGAGTGTCGATACGCAGTATTTT
cdr3_aa: CASTNPSGSVDTQYF

j_call: TRBJ1-1
d_call: .
v_call: TRBV10-3
cdr3_nt: TGTGCCATCAGTGAGAGCGAGGGTAGGGACACTGAAGCTTTCTTT
cdr3_aa: CAISESEGRDTEAFF

j_call: TRBJ2-7
d_call: .
v_call: TRBV5-6
cdr3_nt: TGTGCCAGCAGCCCGGCGGGAAGGTACGAGCAGTACTTC
cdr3_aa: CASSPAGRYEQYF

j_call: TRBJ2-1
d_call: TRBD2
v_call: TRBV4-3
cdr3_nt: TGCGCCAGCAGCCAAGAGGGACTAGCGGGAAGTGAGCAGTTCTTC
cdr3_aa: CASSQEGLAGSEQFF

j_call: TRBJ2-5
d_call: .
v_call: TRBV7-6
cdr3_nt: TGTGCCAGCAACGCGGCGGGGACCCAGTACTTC
cdr3_aa: CASNAAGTQYF

j_call: TRBJ2-1
d_call: TRBD2
v_call: TRBV15
cdr3_nt: TGTGCCACCAGCAGGGGACTAGCGGGAGATGAGCAGTTCTTC
cdr3_aa: CATSRGLAGDEQFF

j_call: TRBJ1-1
d_call: TRBD1
v_call: TRBV18
cdr3_nt: TGTGCCAGCTCACTCATTCTACAGGGGGCACGGACTGAAGCTTTCTTT
cdr3_aa: CASSLILQGARTEAFF

j_call: TRBJ2-1
d_call: .
v_call: TRBV7-9
cdr3_nt: TGTGCCAGCAGCTCCCCTACCGCGGGGTCCCGGGTTGGCAATGAGCAGTTCTTC
cdr3_aa: CASSSPTAGSRVGNEQFF

j_call: TRBJ1-2
d_call: .
v_call: TRBV28
cdr3_nt: TGTGCCAGCAGTTTAGCTCTTCCGTATGGCTACACCTTC
cdr3_aa: CASSLALPYGYTF

j_call: TRBJ2-3
d_call: TRBD2
v_call: TRBV2
cdr3_nt: TGTGCCTGTAGAGGACTAGTAAGCACAGATACGCAGTATTTT
cdr3_aa: CACRGLVSTDTQYF

j_call: TRBJ1-2
d_call: .
v_call: TRBV21-1
cdr3_nt: TGTGCCAGCAGCCCCCGGGACAGGGGGTTCTATGGCTACACCTTC
cdr3_aa: CASSPRDRGFYGYTF

j_call: TRBJ1-4
d_call: TRBD1
v_call: TRBV7-9
cdr3_nt: TGTGCCAGCAGCCAATTATGGACAGGGGGAGTTGATGAAAAACTGTTTTTT
cdr3_aa: CASSQLWTGGVDEKLFF

j_call: TRBJ2-5
d_call: .
v_call: TRBV2
cdr3_nt: TGTGCCAGGACCTCAGGGATGGGGGAGACCCAGTACTTC
cdr3_aa: CARTSGMGETQYF

j_call: TRBJ2-1
d_call: TRBD2
v_call: TRBV28
cdr3_nt: TGTGCCAGCAGTTTTATCGGGGGTAGCGGGTCCTACAATGAGCAGTTCTTC
cdr3_aa: CASSFIGGSGSYNEQFF

j_call: TRBJ2-2
d_call: TRBD2
v_call: TRBV13
cdr3_nt: TGTGCCAGCAGCAAAAAAGGACTAGCGGGACCCACCGGGGAGCTGTTTTTT
cdr3_aa: CASSKKGLAGPTGELFF